The present T cell receptor beta chain was sequenced within a study of CD8 T cells in Susac syndrome. This clonotype is a singleton in its sample. Multiple sclerosis controls were treatment-naive patients with stable or active relapsing-remitting disease. Random-hexamer reverse transcription was applied to roughly 0.5 to 1 ug RNA. The CDR3 of TCR beta was amplified by immunoSEQ multiplex PCR across 54 Vbeta and 13 Jbeta. TCRdb independently ran MiXCR on the immunoSEQ multiplex PCR reads; one entry per CDR3 protein. The table includes 250,000 or so distinct CDR3 sequences, 80% to 95% detected once. The sequence came from a human donor with multiple sclerosis. The sequenced sample was CD4+ T cells from PBMCs.

The CDR3 loop reads CASSSGQGVHEQYF. CDR3 DNA: TGTGCCAGCAGTTCGGGACAGGGGGTCCACGAGCAGTACTTC. This chain connects TRBV28 to TRBJ2-7; 11 positions agree with TRBD1. Germline CDR1 is MDHEN and CDR2 is SYDVKM. The CDR3 covers 14 residues. J gave up 5 bases and V 4 bases, and 4 bases lay outside the gene matches.